The 2 T cell receptor beta chains below all came from one sample that was sequenced in a study of blood T cell repertoires in COVID-19. The data were produced by immunoSEQ multiplex PCR, yet TCRdb's version contains in-frame clones alone and is incomplete. There are some 70,000 clones in the sample; just over 85% occur only once, and about 40% lies in the top ten. Material for sequencing was peripheral blood. All receptors derive from a woman aged 60-70 years with COVID-19, enrolled during active disease.

The chain carries TRBV6-5 and TRBJ1-5; D remains unclear. In germline, CDR1 is MNHEY, CDR2 SVGAGI. The V gene lost 7 bases and the J gene lost 11 bases, with 15 bases spanning the gap. The length of the CDR3 is 12 residues. Here the CDR3 reads CASITEGGAQHF. CDR3 coding DNA: TGTGCCAGCATTACCGAGGGTGGGGCCCAGCATTTT.

The rearrangement uses TRBV4-1 and TRBJ2-1; 8 nucleotides match TRBD1. Germline CDR1 reads MGHRA; CDR2 reads YSYEKL. Trimming removed 1 base from V and 2 bases from J; junction bases left unmatched: 7. The CDR3 sequence is 17 residues long. CDR3 sequence: CASSQAIDRGPYNEQFF. The DNA of the CDR3 is TGCGCCAGCAGCCAAGCCATCGACAGGGGACCCTACAATGAGCAGTTCTTC.